This entry is about one T cell receptor beta chain. Its target is unknown. This specimen comes from a study of cytomegalovirus exposure and HLA in healthy donors. The wider study: Approximately 200 million T cells yielded around 120 million unique TCR beta sequences in earlier analysis. Study results and caveats: Using a false discovery rate of 0.05, a later analysis showed that 15,000 to 20,000 TCR beta sequences were associated with HLA alleles. Earlier results showed most TCR beta V segments being productive about 87% or about 30% of the time. Researchers had no immune exposure information except CMV serostatus available.

Amplification used 60 Vbeta primers and 13 Jbeta primers. The protocol was immunoSEQ multiplex PCR, while the TCRdb copy is restricted to in-frame clones and leaves out a portion. The sample gives about 97,000 clones, 76% of which show up once; roughly 4.1% is in the top ten. This CDR3 region has 15 residues. V was trimmed by 8 bases and J by 1 base, leaving 17 bases between them. Germline V gene data show CDR1 as SGHVS and CDR2 as FQNEAQ. The chain employs TRBV7-8 and TRBJ1-1; the D gene is possibly TRBD1 (6 bases). Sequencing was carried out using PBMCs. This clonotype was obtained from a man in his forties or fifties in good health and CMV-seronegative. The CDR3 DNA reads TGTGCCAGCCATTCAAAGGACAGCGGGAACACTGAAGCTTTCTTT. Translation gives CASHSKDSGNTEAFF.